Detailed here is one T cell receptor beta chain. Antigen unknown. These data are taken from a study of cytomegalovirus exposure and HLA in healthy donors. On the study more broadly: The same platform as the roughly 670 first-cohort repertoires was used for the 120 validation repertoires, a later analysis reported.

TCRdb keeps only in-frame clones here, not all; method: immunoSEQ multiplex PCR. Here the sample spans some 250,000 clones, around 90% being singletons. Study-wide findings and caveats: The classifier was said to identify cytomegalovirus status with high specificity and sensitivity. Listed as cytomegalovirus-associated were 170 or so TCR beta chains.

Germline values: CDR1 SNHLY, CDR2 FYNNEI. This CDR3 has 13 amino acids. Trimming pared 6 bases from V and 1 base from J, leaving 9 bases between. The rearrangement joins TRBV2 to TRBJ2-5; D is possibly TRBD2 (6 bases). This TCR was sampled from a woman aged 18-29 years in good health and CMV-seronegative. The specimen was PBMCs. The chain's CDR3 is CASRRDFQETQYF. The CDR3 DNA sequence: TGTGCCAGCAGACGGGACTTCCAAGAGACCCAGTACTTC.